This TCR beta chain was sequenced in a study of blood T cell repertoires in COVID-19. CDR1 and CDR2 (germline): SGHKS, YYEKEE (reference sequence). V was clipped by 4 bases and J by 4 bases, with 6 bases between them. The CDR3 consists of 11 residues. Generated by immunoSEQ multiplex PCR, the TCRdb table keeps only in-frame clones and is missing some. The data contain 55,000 to 65,000 clones, about 91% of them singletons. Sequenced input: peripheral blood. The TCR was taken from a man aged 55 to 70 with acute or convalescent COVID-19. The chain recombines TRBV5-5 with TRBJ2-7, with D unresolved. CDR3 bases: TGTGCCAGCAGCCGAGAATACGAGCAGTACTTC. It specifies CASSREYEQYF.